One and the same sample provided the 21 T cell receptor beta chains below, sequenced in a study of blood T cell repertoires in COVID-19. Produced via immunoSEQ multiplex PCR; TCRdb's table is partial and in-frame only. Counted here are about 230,000 clones, less than 85% occurring once; the ten biggest clones make up approximately 2.6%. Sequenced: peripheral blood. Every receptor here comes from a woman aged 65 to 85 with active or convalescent COVID-19.

About this clone: The sample contains more than one DNA sequence encoding this CDR3. The gene calls are TRBV6-2 or TRBV6-3 and TRBJ1-1; TRBD1 aligns across 7 bases. The germline gives CDR1 MNHEY, CDR2 SVGEGT. CDR3 length equals 15 residues. Germline trimming cut 3 bases from V and 0 bases from J; bases unmatched to any gene: 4. The CDR3 bases are TGTGCCAGCAGTTATACAGGGACAGTGAACACTGAAGCTTTCTTT. Its translation: CASSYTGTVNTEAFF.

The CDR3 spells CASRRREGTGGGNTIYF. DNA for the CDR3: TGTGCCTCCCGGAGGAGGGAAGGCACCGGGGGGGGAAACACCATATATTTT. The J gene is TRBJ1-3, the V gene TRBV30; a possible D gene is TRBD1 (5 bases). Germline V gene data show CDR1 as GTSNPN and CDR2 as SVGIG (reference sequence). CDR3 length: 17 amino acids. Trimming took 7 bases from V and 4 from J, leaving 26 bases between them.

In its sample, this clone was seen once. The sample has other DNA sequences that encode this CDR3 too. The gene calls are TRBV28 and TRBJ1-2; the D is unclear. This CDR3 has 12 residues. V lost 1 base and J lost 3, with 3 bases in between. In germline, CDR1 is MDHEN, CDR2 SYDVKM. The CDR3 region has the DNA TGTGCCAGCAGTTTATCCGACTATGGCTACACCTTC. It encodes CASSLSDYGYTF.

The chain carries TRBV15 and TRBJ2-3, with 8 bases identical to TRBD1. There are 16 residues in the CDR3. J gave up 6 bases and V 1 base, and 9 bases lay outside the gene matches. CDR1 is LNHNV and CDR2 is YYDKDF in the germline V gene (reference sequence). CDR3 in DNA: TGTGCCACCAGCAGAGCACGGACAGGGTATACGGATACGCAGTATTTT. Its translation is CATSRARTGYTDTQYF.

This clone occurred a few times. The chain links TRBV5-1 to TRBJ1-1; 9 bases line up with TRBD1. CDR1 is SGHRS and CDR2 is YFSETQ in the germline V gene. V lost 2 bases and J lost 4; bases outside the gene matches: 6. This CDR3 region has 15 residues. The CDR3: CASSLVTGGSTEAFF. The CDR3 DNA sequence: TGCGCCAGCAGCTTAGTCACAGGGGGCAGCACTGAAGCTTTCTTT.

The chain employs TRBV7-9 and TRBJ1-5; maybe TRBD1 (5 bases). CDR1 is SEHNR, CDR2 FQNEAQ, per germline (reference sequence). The length of the CDR3 is 18 residues. Trimming removed 3 bases from V and 0 bases from J, with 18 bases in between. The CDR3 here is CASSFSGDSLNSNQPQHF. The CDR3 DNA reads as TGTGCCAGCAGCTTTAGTGGTGACAGCCTGAATAGCAATCAGCCCCAGCATTTT. Using reference TRBV7-9 and TRBJ1-5 for the parts outside the CDR3, the full variable domain is DTGVSQNPRHKITKRGQNVTFRCDPISEHNRLYWYRQTLGQGPEFLTYFQNEAQLEKSRLLSDRFSAERPKGSFSTLEIQRTEQGDSAMYLCASSFSGDSLNSNQPQHFGDGTRLSIL.

The J gene is TRBJ2-5, the V gene TRBV18; D gene unclear. CDR1 KGHSH and CDR2 LQKENI come from the germline V gene. The CDR3 has 12 residues. The ends were cut back, 5 bases at V and 2 bases at J, with 6 bases in the middle. CDR3 coding DNA: TGTGCCAGCTCAGCGGTGCAAGAGACCCAGTACTTC. It translates to CASSAVQETQYF. Complete variable domain (other parts from reference TRBV18 and TRBJ2-5): NAGVMQNPRHLVRRRGQEARLRCSPMKGHSHVYWYRQLPEEGLKFMVYLQKENIIDESGMPKERFSAEFPKEGPSILRIQQVVRGDSAAYFCASSAVQETQYFGPGTRLLVL.

This clone was detected once. The chain couples TRBV7-2 to TRBJ1-5; D gene unclear. The germline V gene encodes CDR1 SGHTA and CDR2 FQGNSA. V was pared by 1 base and J by 2 bases, with 9 bases between. The CDR3 has 15 amino acids. CDR3 protein: CASSLVFLGNQPQHF. The CDR3 nucleotides read TGTGCCAGCAGCTTAGTTTTCTTAGGCAATCAGCCCCAGCATTTT.

The CDR3 sequence: CASSLDRGRGYTF. CDR3 DNA: TGTGCCAGCAGCTTGGACAGGGGACGTGGCTACACCTTC. V usage is TRBV5-4 and J usage is TRBJ1-2; TRBD1 matches 7 bases. The germline CDR1 and CDR2 sequences are SGHNT and YYREEE (reference sequence). CDR3 size: 13 residues. V lost 0 bases to trimming and J lost 7 bases; unmatched junction nucleotides: 3.

The DNA for the CDR3 is TGTGCCAGCAGTCCGGGACAGATCTATGGCTACACCTTC. This encodes CASSPGQIYGYTF. The chain is built from TRBV6-2 or TRBV6-3 and TRBJ1-2; 7 positions match TRBD1. The trim removed 5 bases at V and 4 bases at J, leaving 4 bases unmatched. The CDR3 is made up of 13 amino acids. Germline-derived CDR1 and CDR2 are MNHEY and SVGEGT.

The chain combines TRBV10-2 with TRBJ2-3, with 9 bases matching TRBD2. V lost 8 bases to trimming and J lost 1 base; unmatched junction nucleotides: 7. The CDR3 is 15 residues long. Looked up from germline, CDR1 is WSHSY and CDR2 is SAAADI. The CDR3 spells CASRDSGGGTDTQYF. CDR3 nucleotide sequence: TGCGCCAGCCGGGATAGCGGGGGAGGCACAGATACGCAGTATTTT.

This clone was recorded only once. The rearrangement uses TRBV6-1 and TRBJ1-6, with 7 bases identical to TRBD1. The CDR3 consists of 14 residues. V was pared by 0 bases and J by 9 bases, with 2 bases of the junction left unmatched. The germline gives CDR1 MNHNS, CDR2 SASEGT. DNA for the CDR3: TGTGCCAGCAGTGAAGCCGGGACAGCTTCACCCCTCCACTTT. Translating it yields CASSEAGTASPLHF.

The J gene is TRBJ2-7, the V gene TRBV4-2; possible D gene TRBD2, 6 bases. The CDR3 contains 15 residues. Germline CDR1 reads LGHNA; CDR2 reads YNFKEQ. The V gene lost 5 bases and the J gene lost 2 bases, with 16 bases spanning the gap. The CDR3 loop is CASSTVGGGPYEQYF. In nucleotides, the CDR3 is TGTGCCAGCAGCACGGTGGGGGGAGGCCCCTACGAGCAGTACTTC.

This chain connects TRBV28 to TRBJ2-1, with D maybe TRBD2 (5 bases). The CDR3 consists of 15 residues. Germline V gene lookup returns CDR1 MDHEN and CDR2 SYDVKM. The V and J ends lost 7 bases and 0 bases respectively, with 13 bases between them. The chain's CDR3 is CASNPDSSSYNEQFF. In DNA form, the CDR3 reads TGTGCCAGCAATCCGGACTCGAGCTCCTACAATGAGCAGTTCTTC.

The CDR3 reads CASSQALAGAYEQYF. In DNA form, the CDR3 reads TGTGCCAGCAGCCAAGCTCTAGCGGGGGCCTACGAGCAGTACTTC. The chain couples TRBV14 to TRBJ2-7; 10 nucleotides agree with TRBD2. In germline, CDR1 is SGHDN, CDR2 FVKESK. This CDR3 is built from 15 residues. V was pared by 1 base and J by 2 bases, with 2 bases of the junction left unmatched. Supplemented by reference TRBV14 and TRBJ2-7, the full variable domain reads EAGVTQFPSHSVIEKGQTVTLRCDPISGHDNLYWYRRVMGKEIKFLLHFVKESKQDESGMPNNRFLAERTGGTYSTLKVQPAELEDSGVYFCASSQALAGAYEQYFGPGTRLTVT.

The chain has TRBV3-1 (or the pseudogene TRBV3-2) and TRBJ2-3, with TRBD1 matching over 10 bases. Germline trimming cut 7 bases from V and 5 bases from J; bases unmatched to any gene: 6. This CDR3 is 14 amino acids long. Germline lookup yields CDR1 LGHDT and CDR2 YNNKEL (reference sequence). The CDR3 protein is CASNDRGQGDTQYF. The DNA for the CDR3 is TGTGCCAGCAACGACAGGGGGCAAGGAGATACGCAGTATTTT.

V gene TRBV5-1 combines with J gene TRBJ2-5; 7 nucleotides line up with TRBD2. V lost 5 bases to trimming and J lost 4 bases; unmatched junction nucleotides: 8. Per the germline V gene, CDR1 is SGHRS and CDR2 is YFSETQ. CDR3 length: 14 residues. The CDR3 loop is CASRAGVGRETQYF. The CDR3 DNA reads TGCGCCAGCAGGGCGGGGGTAGGTCGAGAGACCCAGTACTTC.

The chain links TRBV7-3 to TRBJ2-5, with D possibly matching TRBD2 (5 bases). Germline CDR1 SGHTA, CDR2 FQGTGA. V was pared by 4 bases and J by 3 bases, with 9 bases between. This CDR3 spans 13 amino acids. CDR3 loop: CASSSGREETQYF. The CDR3 region has the DNA TGTGCCAGCAGCTCCGGGCGGGAAGAGACCCAGTACTTC.

The V gene is TRBV28, the J gene TRBJ1-5, with 7 bases fitting TRBD1. CDR1 and CDR2 from the germline V gene are MDHEN and SYDVKM. J gave up 7 bases and V 5 bases, and 14 bases lay outside the gene matches. The CDR3 has 16 amino acids. The CDR3 DNA reads TGTGCCAGCAGTCCCTCCCCGGACAGGAGGGGACAGCCCCAGCATTTT. Its translation: CASSPSPDRRGQPQHF.

This clone was found once. This rearrangement joins TRBV10-3 to TRBJ2-1; 10 bases map to TRBD2. Trimming took 4 bases from V and 7 from J; bases not matched to a gene: 4. Germline CDR1 is ENHRY and CDR2 is SYGVKD. This CDR3 is 14 amino acids long. The CDR3, as DNA: TGTGCCATCAGTGGGACTAGCGGCGGGAATGAGCAGTTCTTC. Its protein product is CAISGTSGGNEQFF.

The chain couples TRBV2 to TRBJ2-1, with TRBD2 matching over 10 bases. The germline V gene has CDR1 SNHLY and CDR2 FYNNEI. V shed 6 bases and J 3 bases; nucleotides not matched to a gene: 5. The CDR3 sequence is 15 residues long. CDR3 bases: TGTGCCAGCAGGAATAGCGGGGGGCTCTACAATGAGCAGTTCTTC. This codes for CASRNSGGLYNEQFF. Filled out from reference TRBV2 and TRBJ2-1, the complete variable domain reads EPEVTQTPSHQVTQMGQEVILRCVPISNHLYFYWYRQILGQKVEFLVSFYNNEISEKSEIFDDQFSVERPDGSNFTLKIRSTKLEDSAMYFCASRNSGGLYNEQFFGPGTRLTVL.